This T cell receptor (beta chain) was recorded in a study of T cells in Graves' hyperthyroidism and ophthalmopathy. The CDR3 runs 13 residues. Trimming left V 8 bases short and J 4 bases short, with 12 bases between. CDR1 is SNHLY, CDR2 FYNNEI, per germline. At least ten counts were recorded for this clonotype. TCR beta CDR3 sequences were amplified from RNA transcripts. In the first-round RT-PCR of the TCR CDR3, the HTBI primer set was used. Via MiXCR, TCRdb re-called the multiplex PCR reads, giving one row per CDR3 protein. The top ten clones hold about 13% of a sample with approximately 410,000 distinct CDR3 sequences, around 15% of them seen once. Diagnoses rested on clinical symptoms, serum thyroxine and TRAb, thyroid ultrasound and orbital computed tomography. From under 12 ml of fresh peripheral blood, PBMCs were isolated.

The rearrangement uses TRBV2 and TRBJ1-5; no clear D gene. This sequence was found in a man aged 18-30 years with Graves' ophthalmopathy. The sequenced material came from blood. The CDR3 protein is CASALFENQPQHF. CDR3 nucleotide sequence: TGTGCCAGCGCCCTATTTGAGAATCAGCCCCAGCATTTT.